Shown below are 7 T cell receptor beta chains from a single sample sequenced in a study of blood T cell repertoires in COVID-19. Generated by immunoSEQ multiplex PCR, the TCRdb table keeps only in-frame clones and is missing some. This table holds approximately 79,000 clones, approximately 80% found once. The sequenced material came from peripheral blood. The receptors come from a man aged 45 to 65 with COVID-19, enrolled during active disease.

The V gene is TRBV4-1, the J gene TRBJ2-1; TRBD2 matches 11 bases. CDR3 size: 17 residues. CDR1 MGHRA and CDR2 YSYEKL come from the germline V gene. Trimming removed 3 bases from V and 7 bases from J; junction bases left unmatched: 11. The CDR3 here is CASSHPGLGTSGNEQFF. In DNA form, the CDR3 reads TGCGCCAGCAGCCACCCGGGACTAGGGACTAGCGGAAATGAGCAGTTCTTC.

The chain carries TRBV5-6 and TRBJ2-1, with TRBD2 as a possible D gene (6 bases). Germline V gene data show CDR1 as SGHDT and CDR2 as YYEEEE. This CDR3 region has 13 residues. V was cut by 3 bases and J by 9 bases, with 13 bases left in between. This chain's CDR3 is CASSWAGTLEQFF. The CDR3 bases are TGTGCCAGCAGCTGGGCCGGGACTCTTGAGCAGTTCTTC.

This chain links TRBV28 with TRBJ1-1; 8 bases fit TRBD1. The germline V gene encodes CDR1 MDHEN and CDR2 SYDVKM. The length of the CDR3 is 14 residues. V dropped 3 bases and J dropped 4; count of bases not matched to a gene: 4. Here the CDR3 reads CASSFTGGGTEAFF. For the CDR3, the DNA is TGTGCCAGCAGTTTCACAGGGGGGGGCACTGAAGCTTTCTTT. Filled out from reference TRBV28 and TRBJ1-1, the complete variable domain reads DVKVTQSSRYLVKRTGEKVFLECVQDMDHENMFWYRQDPGLGLRLIYFSYDVKMKEKGDIPEGYSVSREKKERFSLILESASTNQTSMYLCASSFTGGGTEAFFGQGTRLTVV.

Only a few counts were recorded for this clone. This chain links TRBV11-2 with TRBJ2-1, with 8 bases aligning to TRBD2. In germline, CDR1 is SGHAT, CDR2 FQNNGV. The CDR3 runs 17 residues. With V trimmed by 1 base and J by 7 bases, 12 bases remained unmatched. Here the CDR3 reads CASSLVVGLAGQNEQFF. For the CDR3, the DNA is TGTGCCAGCAGCTTAGTGGTTGGGCTAGCGGGTCAGAATGAGCAGTTCTTC.

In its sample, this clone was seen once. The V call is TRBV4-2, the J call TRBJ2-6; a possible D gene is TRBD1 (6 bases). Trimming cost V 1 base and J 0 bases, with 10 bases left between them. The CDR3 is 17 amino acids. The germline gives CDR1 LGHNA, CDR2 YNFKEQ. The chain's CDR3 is CASSQAGTPSGANVLTF. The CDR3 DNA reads TGTGCCAGCAGCCAAGCGGGGACACCCTCTGGGGCCAACGTCCTGACTTTC.

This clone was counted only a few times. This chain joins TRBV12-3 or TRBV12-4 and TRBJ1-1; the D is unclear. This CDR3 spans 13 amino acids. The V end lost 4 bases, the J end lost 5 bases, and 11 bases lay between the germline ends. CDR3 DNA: TGTGCCAGCAGTTCAAGGCGGAGAACTGAAGCTTTCTTT. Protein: CASSSRRRTEAFF.

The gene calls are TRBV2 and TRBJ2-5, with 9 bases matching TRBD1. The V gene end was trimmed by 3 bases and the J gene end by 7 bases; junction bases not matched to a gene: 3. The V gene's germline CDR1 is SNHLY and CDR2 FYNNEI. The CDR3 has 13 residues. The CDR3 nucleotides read TGTGCCAGCAGTGAGACAGGGGGGGGGACCCAGTACTTC. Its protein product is CASSETGGGTQYF. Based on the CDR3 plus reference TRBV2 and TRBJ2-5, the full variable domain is EPEVTQTPSHQVTQMGQEVILRCVPISNHLYFYWYRQILGQKVEFLVSFYNNEISEKSEIFDDQFSVERPDGSNFTLKIRSTKLEDSAMYFCASSETGGGTQYFGPGTRLLVL.